This T cell receptor (beta chain) came from a study of Graves' ophthalmopathy and Graves' hyperthyroidism. The sequenced template was RNA, covering the TCR beta CDR3 region. Investigators did first-round RT-PCR with HTBI primers, then second-round multiplex PCR. TCRdb processed the multiplex PCR reads anew with MiXCR; each CDR3 protein has one entry. Of 650,000 to 800,000 distinct CDR3 sequences in the sample, about two fifths were seen once. The PBMCs were taken from approximately 11 ml of fresh peripheral blood. This clonotype was seen many times. The CDR3 sequence is 12 residues long. Germline-derived CDR1 and CDR2 are SEHNR and FQNEAQ (reference sequence). Trimming took off 4 bases at V and 9 bases at J, with 12 bases between the two ends.

This chain links TRBV7-9 with TRBJ1-1; D unclear. Sequenced: peripheral blood. The origin of this receptor is an adult man with Graves' ophthalmopathy. The CDR3: CASSSIEAKAFF. CDR3 nucleotide sequence: TGTGCCAGCAGCTCGATCGAGGCGAAAGCTTTCTTT.